One sample yielded the 5 T cell receptor beta chains listed below, sequenced in a study of T cells after yellow fever vaccination. TCRdb reprocessed the 5' RACE reads with MiXCR, giving one entry per CDR3 protein. This table holds fewer than 450,000 distinct CDR3 sequences, roughly 8.3% found once. This material consisted of PBMCs, taken about 49 days after the first yellow fever vaccination. The receptor set was obtained from a young man who received the YFV17D yellow fever vaccine.

There are a few counts of this clonotype. This chain joins TRBV18 and TRBJ2-3; TRBD2 matches 12 bases. The CDR3 sequence is 18 residues long. Germline CDR1 and CDR2: KGHSH and LQKENI. The junction had 6 bases not matched to a gene; V was cut back by 1 base and J by 1 base. The CDR3 here is CASSPLLAGGPGTDTQYF. CDR3 sequence (DNA): TGTGCCAGCTCACCACTCCTAGCGGGGGGGCCGGGCACAGATACGCAGTATTTT.

The CDR3 DNA sequence: TGTGCCAGCAGCCAAGAAGGAAACACCGGGGAGCTGTTTTTT. Its protein product is CASSQEGNTGELFF. This chain uses TRBV3-1 with TRBJ2-2; D gene uncertain. V lost 0 bases, J lost 2 bases, and 4 bases lay in between. The CDR3 has 14 residues. CDR1 LGHDT and CDR2 YNNKEL come from the germline V gene (reference sequence).

There are many counts of this clonotype. The chain uses TRBV6-5 and TRBJ1-2, with TRBD1 matching over 8 bases. Germline values: CDR1 MNHEY, CDR2 SVGAGI. J gave up 1 base and V 2 bases, and 6 bases lay outside the gene matches. The CDR3 is 16 residues long. CDR3 bases: TGTGCCAGCAGTTACGGGACAGGCTCTTATAACTATGGCTACACCTTC. This sequence encodes CASSYGTGSYNYGYTF.

This clonotype has a count of ten or more. The chain uses TRBV23-1 and TRBJ2-7; the D gene is possibly TRBD1 (6 bases). TRBV23-1 is filed as an ORF, its function uncertain. V lost 5 bases to trimming and J lost 3 bases, with 11 bases between them. The CDR3 spans 13 residues. The CDR3: CASSGRRGYEQYV. The CDR3 DNA follows: TGCGCCAGCAGTGGACGCAGGGGCTACGAGCAGTACGTC.

This clonotype showed up just a few times. The chain joins TRBV6-5 to TRBJ2-2; the D is unclear. CDR1 is MNHEY, CDR2 SVGAGI, per germline. The CDR3 has 13 residues. Deletions cut 2 bases from V and 8 bases from J, with 9 bases between. CDR3 amino acids: CASSYAPLGELFF. CDR3 in DNA: TGTGCCAGCAGTTACGCGCCCCTAGGGGAGCTGTTTTTT.